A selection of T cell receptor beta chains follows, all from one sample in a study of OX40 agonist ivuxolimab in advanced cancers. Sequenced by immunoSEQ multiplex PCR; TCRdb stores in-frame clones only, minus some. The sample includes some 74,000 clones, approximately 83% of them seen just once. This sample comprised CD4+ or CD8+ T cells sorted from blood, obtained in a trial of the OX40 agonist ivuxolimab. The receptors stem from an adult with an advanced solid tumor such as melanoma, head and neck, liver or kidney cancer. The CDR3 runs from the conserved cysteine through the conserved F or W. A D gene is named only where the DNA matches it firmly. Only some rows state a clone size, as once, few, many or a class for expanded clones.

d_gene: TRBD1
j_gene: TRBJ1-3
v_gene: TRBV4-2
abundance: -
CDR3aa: CASSQVGQGAGNTIYF
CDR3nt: TGTGCCAGCAGCCAAGTTGGACAGGGGGCTGGAAACACCATATATTTT

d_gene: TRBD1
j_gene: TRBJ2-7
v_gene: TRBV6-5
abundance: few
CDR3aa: CASSRSGTEFWKQYF
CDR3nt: TGTGCCAGCAGTCGATCCGGGACAGAATTTTGGAAGCAGTACTTC

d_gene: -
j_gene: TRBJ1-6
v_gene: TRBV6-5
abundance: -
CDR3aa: CASSDWSSPLHF
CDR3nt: TGTGCCAGCAGCGACTGGAGCTCACCCCTCCACTTT

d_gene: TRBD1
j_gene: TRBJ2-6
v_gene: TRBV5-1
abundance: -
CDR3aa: CASSSGPDRVYGANVLTF
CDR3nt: TGCGCCAGCAGCTCGGGGCCGGACAGGGTTTATGGGGCCAACGTCCTGACTTTC

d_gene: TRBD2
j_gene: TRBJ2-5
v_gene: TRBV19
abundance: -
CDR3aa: CASSILGTSGETQYF
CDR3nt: TGTGCCAGTAGTATTCTCGGGACTAGCGGGGAGACCCAGTACTTC

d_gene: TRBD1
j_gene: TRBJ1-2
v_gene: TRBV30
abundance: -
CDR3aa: CACDRAPASGYTF
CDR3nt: TGTGCCTGTGACAGGGCCCCGGCCTCCGGCTACACCTTC

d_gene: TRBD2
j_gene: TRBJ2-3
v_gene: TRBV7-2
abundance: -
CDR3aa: CASRSAASGSPHDTQYF
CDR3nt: TGTGCCAGCAGGTCAGCGGCTAGCGGGAGCCCTCATGATACGCAGTATTTT

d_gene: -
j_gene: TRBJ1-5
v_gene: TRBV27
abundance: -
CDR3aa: CASSFGAGYQPQHF
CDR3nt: TGTGCCAGCAGTTTCGGAGCAGGTTATCAGCCCCAGCATTTT

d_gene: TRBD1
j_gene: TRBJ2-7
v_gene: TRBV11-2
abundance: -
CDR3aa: CASSLGTGVYEQYF
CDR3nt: TGTGCCAGCAGCTTAGGGACAGGGGTATACGAGCAGTACTTC

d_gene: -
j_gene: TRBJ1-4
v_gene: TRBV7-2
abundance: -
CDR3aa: CASSFGGSTNEKLFF
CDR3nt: TGTGCCAGCAGCTTCGGGGGCTCTACTAATGAAAAACTGTTTTTT

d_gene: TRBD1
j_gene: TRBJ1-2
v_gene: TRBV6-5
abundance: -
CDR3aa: CASSYNGPGTAYGYTF
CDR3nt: TGTGCCAGCAGTTACAACGGACCCGGGACAGCCTATGGCTACACCTTC

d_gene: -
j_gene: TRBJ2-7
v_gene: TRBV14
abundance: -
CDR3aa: CASSQGDYGGIEQYF
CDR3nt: TGTGCCAGCAGCCAAGGTGACTATGGGGGAATCGAGCAGTACTTC

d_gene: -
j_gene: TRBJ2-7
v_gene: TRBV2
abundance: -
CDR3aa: CASGNRAVEQYF
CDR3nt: TGTGCCAGCGGGAACAGGGCGGTCGAGCAGTACTTC

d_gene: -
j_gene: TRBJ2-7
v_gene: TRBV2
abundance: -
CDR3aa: CASRVGPHEQYF
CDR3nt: TGTGCCAGCAGGGTGGGGCCTCACGAGCAGTACTTC

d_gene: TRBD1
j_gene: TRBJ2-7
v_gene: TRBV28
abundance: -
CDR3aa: CATKPPGQGAEEQYF
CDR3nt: TGTGCCACCAAGCCCCCGGGACAGGGGGCGGAGGAGCAGTACTTC

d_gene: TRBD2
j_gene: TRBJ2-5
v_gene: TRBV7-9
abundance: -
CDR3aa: CASSSWTSGIPETQYF
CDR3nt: TGTGCCAGCAGCTCCTGGACTAGCGGGATTCCAGAGACCCAGTACTTC

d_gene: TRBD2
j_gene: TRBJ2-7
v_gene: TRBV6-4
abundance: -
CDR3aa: CASSDSGTSGIYEQYF
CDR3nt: TGTGCCAGCAGTGACTCCGGGACTAGCGGGATCTACGAGCAGTACTTC

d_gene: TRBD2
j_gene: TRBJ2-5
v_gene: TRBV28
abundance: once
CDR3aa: CASSPFRLAGGPGGETQYF
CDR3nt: TGTGCCAGCAGCCCGTTCCGGCTAGCGGGGGGGCCGGGCGGGGAGACCCAGTACTTC

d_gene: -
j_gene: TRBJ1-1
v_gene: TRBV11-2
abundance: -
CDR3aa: CASRGGRQYTEAFF
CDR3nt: TGTGCCAGCAGAGGGGGGCGGCAGTACACTGAAGCTTTCTTT

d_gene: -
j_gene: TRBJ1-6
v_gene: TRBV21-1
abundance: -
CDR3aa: CASSKGTGSASVNSPLHF
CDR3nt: TGTGCCAGCAGCAAAGGGACAGGGTCTGCGAGTGTGAATTCACCCCTCCACTTT

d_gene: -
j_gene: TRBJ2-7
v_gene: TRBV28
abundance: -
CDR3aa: CASSLTHTYEQYF
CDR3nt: TGTGCCAGCAGTTTAACACACACCTACGAGCAGTACTTC

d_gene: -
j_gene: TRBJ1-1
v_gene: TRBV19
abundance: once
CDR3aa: CAVLSRGNTEAFF
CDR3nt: TGTGCCGTACTCTCCAGGGGGAACACTGAAGCTTTCTTT

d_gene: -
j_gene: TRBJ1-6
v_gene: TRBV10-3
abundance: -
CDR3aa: CAISDGEGGAFSPLHF
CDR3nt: TGTGCCATCAGTGACGGTGAGGGGGGCGCGTTTTCACCCCTCCACTTT

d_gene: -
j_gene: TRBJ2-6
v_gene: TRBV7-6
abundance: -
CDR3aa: CASSFNSGRGSGANVLTF
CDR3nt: TGTGCCAGCAGCTTTAATTCGGGCAGGGGCTCTGGGGCCAACGTCCTGACTTTC

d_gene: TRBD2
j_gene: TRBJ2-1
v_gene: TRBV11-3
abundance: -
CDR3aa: CASSSITSGSNEQFF
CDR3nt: TGTGCCAGCAGCTCGATAACTAGCGGGAGCAATGAGCAGTTCTTC

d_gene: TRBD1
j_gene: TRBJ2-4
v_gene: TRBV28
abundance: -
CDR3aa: CASRTGEGGNIQYF
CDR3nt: TGTGCCAGCCGGACAGGGGAAGGGGGAAACATTCAGTACTTC

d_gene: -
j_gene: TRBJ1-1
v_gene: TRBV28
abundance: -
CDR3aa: CASSPHTEAFF
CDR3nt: TGTGCCAGCAGTCCCCACACTGAAGCTTTCTTT

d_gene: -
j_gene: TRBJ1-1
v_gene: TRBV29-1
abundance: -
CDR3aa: CSVEGPTGALTEAFF
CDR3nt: TGCAGCGTCGAAGGTCCCACAGGTGCGCTCACTGAAGCTTTCTTT

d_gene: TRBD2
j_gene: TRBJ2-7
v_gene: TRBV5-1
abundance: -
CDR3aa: CASSLVAGVDYEQYF
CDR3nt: TGCGCCAGCAGCTTGGTAGCGGGAGTAGACTACGAGCAGTACTTC

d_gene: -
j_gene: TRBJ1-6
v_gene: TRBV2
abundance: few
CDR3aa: CASSAQPNSPLHF
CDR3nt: TGTGCCAGCAGTGCCCAACCGAATTCACCCCTCCACTTT

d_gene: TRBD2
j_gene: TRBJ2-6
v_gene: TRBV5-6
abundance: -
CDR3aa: CASSSMGSGGLSGANVLTF
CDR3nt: TGTGCCAGCAGCTCGATGGGTAGCGGGGGTTTGTCTGGGGCCAACGTCCTGACTTTC

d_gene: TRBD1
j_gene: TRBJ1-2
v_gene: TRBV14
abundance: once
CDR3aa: CASSHAGTGYGYTF
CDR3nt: TGTGCCAGCAGCCACGCCGGGACAGGGTACGGCTACACCTTC

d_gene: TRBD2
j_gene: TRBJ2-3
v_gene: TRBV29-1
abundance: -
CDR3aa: CSVGRRTSLGDTQYF
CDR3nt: TGCAGCGTCGGACGGAGGACTAGCCTGGGGGATACGCAGTATTTT

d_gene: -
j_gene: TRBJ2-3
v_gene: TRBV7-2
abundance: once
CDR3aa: CASSLGGVASTDTQYF
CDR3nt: TGTGCCAGCAGCTTAGGTGGGGTAGCTAGCACAGATACGCAGTATTTT

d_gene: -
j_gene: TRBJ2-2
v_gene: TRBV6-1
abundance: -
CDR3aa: CASSEGSHTGELFF
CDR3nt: TGTGCCAGCAGTGAGGGCAGCCACACCGGGGAGCTGTTTTTT

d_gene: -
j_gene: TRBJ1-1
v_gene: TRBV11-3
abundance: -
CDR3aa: CASSPRGSPEAFF
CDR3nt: TGTGCCAGCAGCCCCCGGGGGTCACCTGAAGCTTTCTTT

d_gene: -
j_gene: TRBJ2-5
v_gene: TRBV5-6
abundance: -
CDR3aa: CASSRSRGETQYF
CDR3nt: TGTGCCAGCAGCCGTAGCAGGGGAGAGACCCAGTACTTC

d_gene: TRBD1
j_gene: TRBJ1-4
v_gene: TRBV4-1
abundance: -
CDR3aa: CASSQDLPPTGINEKLFF
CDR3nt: TGCGCCAGCAGCCAAGATCTCCCACCGACAGGGATTAATGAAAAACTGTTTTTT

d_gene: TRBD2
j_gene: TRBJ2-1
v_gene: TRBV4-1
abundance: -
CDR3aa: CASSQELAGSGEQFF
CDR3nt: TGCGCCAGCAGCCAAGAACTAGCGGGCTCAGGTGAGCAGTTCTTC

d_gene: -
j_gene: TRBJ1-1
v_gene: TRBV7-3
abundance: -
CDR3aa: CASSLTQGYTEAFF
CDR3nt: TGTGCCAGCAGCTTAACTCAGGGTTACACTGAAGCTTTCTTT

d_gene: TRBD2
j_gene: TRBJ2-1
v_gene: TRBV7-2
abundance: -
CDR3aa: CASSPGTSGRAYNEQFF
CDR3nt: TGTGCCAGCAGCCCCGGGACTAGCGGGAGGGCCTACAATGAGCAGTTCTTC

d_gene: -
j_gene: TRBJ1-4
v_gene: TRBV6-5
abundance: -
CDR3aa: CASSYGTAKEKLFF
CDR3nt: TGTGCCAGCAGTTACGGGACGGCTAAAGAAAAACTGTTTTTT

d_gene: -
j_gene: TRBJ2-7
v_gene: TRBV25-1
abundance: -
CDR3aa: CASSDLLVPSYEQYF
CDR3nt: TGTGCCAGCAGTGATCTCCTTGTCCCCTCCTACGAGCAGTACTTC